A selection of T cell receptor beta chains follows, all from one sample in a study of breast tumors, draining lymph nodes, adjacent tissues. One entry per CDR3 protein, called by TCRdb with MiXCR from the multiplex PCR reads. The table includes about 170,000 distinct CDR3 sequences, around 33% detected once. The sequenced sample was axillary lymph node tissue. The origin of the receptors is a female donor with breast cancer. Some clones in this sample may be carry-over from other donors' samples. Both conserved end residues are part of each CDR3. A D gene is named only where the DNA matches it firmly. A clone size is listed for some rows: how often the clone was seen (once, few, many), or a class if it is expanded.

v_call,j_call,d_call,clone_size,cdr3_aa,cdr3_nt
TRBV5-1,TRBJ2-5,NA,few,CASSLDSNQDTQYF,TGCGCCAGCAGCTTGGATTCTAATCAAGACACCCAGTACTTC
TRBV30,TRBJ2-1,NA,many,CALAESSYNEQFF,TGTGCCTTAGCGGAGAGCTCCTACAATGAGCAGTTCTTC
TRBV6-2/TRBV6-3,TRBJ1-5,TRBD1,many,CASRNRGQPQHF,TGTGCCAGCAGAAACAGGGGACAGCCCCAGCATTTT
TRBV6-2/TRBV6-3,TRBJ1-4,TRBD1,NA,CASSWDRLIGTNEKLFF,TGTGCCAGCAGTTGGGACAGGCTTATCGGGACTAATGAAAAACTGTTTTTT
TRBV6-2/TRBV6-3,TRBJ2-7,NA,many,CASSYTSGDSEQYF,TGTGCCAGCAGTTATACGTCAGGGGATAGCGAGCAGTACTTC
TRBV27,TRBJ1-2,NA,NA,CASSETAAGYGYTF,TGTGCCAGCAGTGAGACAGCCGCCGGCTATGGCTACACCTTC
TRBV7-8,TRBJ1-4,TRBD1,many,CASSLAGTASNEKLFF,TGTGCCAGCAGCTTAGCCGGGACAGCTTCTAATGAAAAACTGTTTTTT
TRBV7-2,TRBJ2-7,NA,NA,CASGLRLGRDTAYEQYF,TGTGCCAGCGGCCTACGGTTAGGGAGGGACACCGCCTACGAGCAGTACTTC
TRBV20-1,TRBJ2-3,NA,NA,CSAHPAGDTQYF,TGCAGTGCTCACCCAGCGGGAGATACGCAGTATTTT
TRBV9,TRBJ1-4,NA,many,CASSAFQGGNEKLFF,TGTGCCAGCAGCGCGTTCCAGGGCGGTAATGAAAAACTGTTTTTT
TRBV15,TRBJ1-5,NA,NA,CVTSSRPEAPQHF,TGTGTCACCAGCAGTCGACCCGAGGCGCCTCAGCATTTT
TRBV5-1,TRBJ2-3,TRBD2,many,CASSTAGTSGASTDTQYF,TGCGCCAGCAGCACTGCCGGGACTAGCGGGGCGAGCACAGATACGCAGTATTTT
TRBV4-1,TRBJ2-7,TRBD1,many,CASSQLDRGRYEQYF,TGCGCCAGCAGCCAACTGGACAGGGGGCGGTACGAGCAGTACTTC
TRBV6-2/TRBV6-3,TRBJ2-7,TRBD1,many,CASKEGGEPYEQYF,TGTGCCAGCAAAGAAGGGGGCGAACCCTACGAGCAGTACTTC
TRBV18,TRBJ2-7,TRBD1,many,CASSSGQGGSYEQYF,TGTGCCAGCTCATCGGGACAGGGTGGTTCCTACGAGCAGTACTTC
TRBV11-2,TRBJ2-7,TRBD2,once,CASSLGRRGGEQYF,TGTGCCAGCAGCTTGGGGAGGCGGGGGGGCGAGCAGTACTTC
TRBV7-9,TRBJ2-5,TRBD2,NA,CATGLAGIQETQYF,TGTGCCACGGGACTAGCGGGGATCCAAGAGACCCAGTACTTC
TRBV4-1,TRBJ2-3,TRBD1,many,CASSPPGQGLGTQYF,TGCGCCAGCAGCCCCCCGGGACAGGGCCTAGGTACGCAGTATTTT
TRBV24-1,TRBJ2-3,NA,NA,CATSDPTTDTQYF,TGTGCCACCAGTGATCCTACCACAGATACGCAGTATTTT
TRBV27,TRBJ2-7,NA,NA,CASSFNGKEGEQYF,TGTGCCAGCAGTTTTAATGGCAAGGAGGGCGAGCAGTACTTC
TRBV7-8,TRBJ1-1,NA,NA,CASSLWGVMNTEAFF,TGTGCCAGCAGCTTATGGGGGGTAATGAACACTGAAGCTTTCTTT
TRBV12-3/TRBV12-4,TRBJ1-5,NA,many,CASSLQGGNQPQHF,TGTGCCAGCAGTCTCCAGGGAGGTAATCAGCCCCAGCATTTT
TRBV12-3/TRBV12-4,TRBJ2-1,TRBD2,many,CASRSYGLAGGVEQFF,TGTGCCAGCAGGTCGTACGGACTAGCGGGAGGGGTTGAGCAGTTCTTC
TRBV9,TRBJ2-7,NA,many,CASSGQISYEQYF,TGTGCCAGCAGCGGACAGATTTCCTACGAGCAGTACTTC
TRBV10-3,TRBJ2-7,NA,many,CAIRSTGDEQYF,TGTGCCATCAGATCCACGGGGGACGAGCAGTACTTC
TRBV20-1,TRBJ1-6,TRBD1,many,CSARDVARTGPSPLHF,TGCAGTGCTAGAGATGTCGCCCGGACAGGGCCTTCACCCCTCCACTTT
TRBV6-5,TRBJ2-5,TRBD1,many,CASSPGQGAEETQYF,TGTGCCAGCAGCCCTGGACAGGGAGCAGAAGAGACCCAGTACTTC
TRBV5-6,TRBJ1-4,TRBD1,many,CASSRPDRADEKLFF,TGTGCCAGCAGCCGACCGGACAGGGCGGATGAAAAACTGTTTTTT
TRBV14,TRBJ2-2,NA,many,CASSRRQVRENTGELFF,TGTGCCAGCAGCCGGAGACAGGTGCGAGAGAACACCGGGGAGCTGTTTTTT
TRBV4-3,TRBJ2-3,TRBD1,many,CASSQDLQGGPTDTQYF,TGCGCCAGCAGCCAAGACCTACAGGGGGGACCCACAGATACGCAGTATTTT
TRBV4-1,TRBJ2-3,NA,many,CASSQFEVVTQYF,TGCGCCAGCAGCCAATTTGAGGTGGTTACGCAGTATTTT
TRBV9,TRBJ1-2,NA,NA,CASSVGGAGYGYTF,TGTGCCAGCAGCGTAGGGGGCGCGGGCTATGGCTACACCTTC
TRBV12-3/TRBV12-4,TRBJ2-5,TRBD2,many,CASSPAGGGQTQYF,TGTGCCAGCAGCCCTGCGGGGGGCGGACAGACCCAGTACTTC
TRBV5-4,TRBJ2-2,NA,NA,CASSGRQAAFAGELFF,TGTGCCAGCAGCGGGAGACAGGCGGCCTTCGCCGGGGAGCTGTTTTTT
TRBV29-1,TRBJ2-1,NA,NA,CSQSQGSSYNEQFF,TGCAGCCAAAGCCAGGGGAGCTCCTACAATGAGCAGTTCTTC
TRBV28,TRBJ2-7,NA,many,CASRAGHLLSYEQYF,TGTGCCAGCAGAGCCGGACACCTTCTTTCCTACGAGCAGTACTTC
TRBV6-5,TRBJ2-5,TRBD1,NA,CASSFHRQGPQETQYF,TGTGCCAGCAGTTTCCATCGACAGGGACCCCAAGAGACCCAGTACTTC
TRBV6-1,TRBJ1-1,TRBD1,NA,CASSEAQTGLGTEAFF,TGTGCCAGCAGTGAAGCGCAGACAGGGCTGGGCACTGAAGCTTTCTTT
TRBV6-5,TRBJ1-4,TRBD1,many,CASRGTGPFEKLFF,TGTGCCAGCAGAGGGACAGGGCCCTTTGAAAAACTGTTTTTT
TRBV6-1,TRBJ1-1,NA,NA,CAGAGGNTEAFF,TGTGCCGGCGCGGGGGGCAACACTGAAGCTTTCTTT
TRBV27,TRBJ2-5,TRBD1,once,CASSLAGTGAKKGRETQYF,TGTGCCAGCAGTTTAGCCGGGACAGGGGCGAAAAAAGGGAGAGAGACCCAGTACTTC
TRBV6-6,TRBJ2-5,TRBD2,NA,CASRTSGSGETQYF,TGTGCCAGCAGGACTAGCGGGAGTGGTGAGACCCAGTACTTC
TRBV7-2,TRBJ2-2,TRBD1,NA,CASSVPGQLLTGELFF,TGTGCCAGCAGCGTTCCGGGACAGCTCCTGACCGGGGAGCTGTTTTTT
TRBV5-5,TRBJ2-7,NA,many,CASSFFGFEQYF,TGTGCCAGCAGCTTCTTCGGGTTCGAGCAGTACTTC
TRBV12-3/TRBV12-4,TRBJ2-5,NA,many,CASSLNVLQETQYF,TGTGCCAGCAGTTTAAATGTCTTACAAGAGACCCAGTACTTC
TRBV7-2,TRBJ2-1,TRBD1,many,CASSLAGLGQGAWNEQFF,TGTGCCAGCAGCTTAGCTGGACTGGGGCAGGGGGCTTGGAATGAGCAGTTCTTC
TRBV30,TRBJ2-2,TRBD2,many,CAWSVRRLAGVGELFF,TGTGCCTGGAGTGTACGCAGGCTAGCGGGAGTCGGGGAGCTGTTTTTT
TRBV3-1,TRBJ1-5,NA,few,CASSQVPGASPLFYSNQPQHF,TGTGCCAGCAGCCAAGTACCCGGGGCATCACCCCTCTTTTATAGCAATCAGCCCCAGCATTTT
TRBV10-1,TRBJ2-3,NA,many,CASSESAGGGQDTQYF,TGCGCCAGCAGTGAGTCTGCCGGGGGCGGGCAAGATACGCAGTATTTT